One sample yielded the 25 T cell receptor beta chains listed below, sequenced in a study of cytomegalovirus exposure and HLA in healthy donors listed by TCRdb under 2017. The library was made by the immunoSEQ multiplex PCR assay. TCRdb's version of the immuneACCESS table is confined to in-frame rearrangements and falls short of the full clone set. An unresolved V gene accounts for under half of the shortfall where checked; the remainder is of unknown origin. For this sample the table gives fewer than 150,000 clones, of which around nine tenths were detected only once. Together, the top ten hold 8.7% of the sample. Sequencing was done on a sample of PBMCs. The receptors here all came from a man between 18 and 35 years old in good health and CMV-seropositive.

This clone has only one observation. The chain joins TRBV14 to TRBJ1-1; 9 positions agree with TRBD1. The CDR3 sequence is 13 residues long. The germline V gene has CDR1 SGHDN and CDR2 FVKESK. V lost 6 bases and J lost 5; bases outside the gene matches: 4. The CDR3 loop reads CASSPDRGTEAFF. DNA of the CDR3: TGTGCCAGCAGTCCCGACAGGGGGACTGAAGCTTTCTTT.

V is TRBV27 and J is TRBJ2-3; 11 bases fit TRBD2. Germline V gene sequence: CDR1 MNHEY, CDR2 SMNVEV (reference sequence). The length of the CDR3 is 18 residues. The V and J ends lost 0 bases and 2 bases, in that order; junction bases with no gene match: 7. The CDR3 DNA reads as TGTGCCAGCAGTTTATCCGACCTTAGCGGGGGGGCCACAGATACGCAGTATTTT. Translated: CASSLSDLSGGATDTQYF.

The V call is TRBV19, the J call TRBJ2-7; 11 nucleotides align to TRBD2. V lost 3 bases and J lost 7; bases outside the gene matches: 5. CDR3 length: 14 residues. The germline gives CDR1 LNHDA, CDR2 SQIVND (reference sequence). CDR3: CASSILAGGQEQYF. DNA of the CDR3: TGTGCCAGTAGTATCCTAGCGGGGGGCCAAGAGCAGTACTTC.

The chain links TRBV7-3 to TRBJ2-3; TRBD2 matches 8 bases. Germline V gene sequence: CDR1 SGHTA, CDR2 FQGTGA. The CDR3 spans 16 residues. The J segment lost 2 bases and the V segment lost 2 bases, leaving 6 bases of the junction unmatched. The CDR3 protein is CASSLGAGGATDTQYF. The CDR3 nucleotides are TGTGCCAGCAGCTTAGGGGCGGGAGGTGCCACAGATACGCAGTATTTT.

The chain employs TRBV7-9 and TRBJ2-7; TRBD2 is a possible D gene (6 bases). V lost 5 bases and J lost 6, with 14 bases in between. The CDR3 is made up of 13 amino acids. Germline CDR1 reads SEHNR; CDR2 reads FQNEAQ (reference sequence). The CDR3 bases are TGTGCCAGCAGCCTCGGGACTCGTGGCGAGCAGTACTTC. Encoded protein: CASSLGTRGEQYF.

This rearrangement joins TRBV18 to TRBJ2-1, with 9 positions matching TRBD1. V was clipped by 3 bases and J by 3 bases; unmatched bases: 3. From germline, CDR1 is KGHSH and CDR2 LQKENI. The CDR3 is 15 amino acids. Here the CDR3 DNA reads TGTGCCAGCTCACCGGGACAGGGCGGCTACAATGAGCAGTTCTTC. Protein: CASSPGQGGYNEQFF.

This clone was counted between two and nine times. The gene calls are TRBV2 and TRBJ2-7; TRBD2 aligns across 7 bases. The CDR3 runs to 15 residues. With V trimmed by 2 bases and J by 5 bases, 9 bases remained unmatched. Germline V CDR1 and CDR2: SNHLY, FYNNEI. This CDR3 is CASSEIEGTINEQYF. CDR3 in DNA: TGTGCCAGCAGTGAAATAGAGGGGACTATTAACGAGCAGTACTTC.

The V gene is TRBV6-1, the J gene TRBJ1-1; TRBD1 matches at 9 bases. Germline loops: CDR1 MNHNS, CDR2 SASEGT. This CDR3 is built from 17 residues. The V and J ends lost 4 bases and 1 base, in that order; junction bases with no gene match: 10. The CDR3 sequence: CASSGGQGGGQNTEAFF. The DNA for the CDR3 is TGTGCCAGCAGTGGGGGACAGGGAGGGGGTCAGAACACTGAAGCTTTCTTT.

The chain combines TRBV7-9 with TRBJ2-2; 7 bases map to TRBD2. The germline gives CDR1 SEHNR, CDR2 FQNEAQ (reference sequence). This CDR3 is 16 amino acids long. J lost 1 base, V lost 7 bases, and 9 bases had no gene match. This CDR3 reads CASITWEGRNTGELFF. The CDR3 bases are TGTGCCAGCATCACTTGGGAGGGGCGGAACACCGGGGAGCTGTTTTTT.

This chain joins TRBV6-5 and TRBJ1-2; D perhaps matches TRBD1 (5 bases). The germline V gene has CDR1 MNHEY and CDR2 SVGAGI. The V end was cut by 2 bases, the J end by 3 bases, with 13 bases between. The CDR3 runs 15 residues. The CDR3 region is CASSYQRGGDYGYTF. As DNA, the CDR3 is TGTGCCAGCAGTTACCAACGGGGGGGAGACTATGGCTACACCTTC.

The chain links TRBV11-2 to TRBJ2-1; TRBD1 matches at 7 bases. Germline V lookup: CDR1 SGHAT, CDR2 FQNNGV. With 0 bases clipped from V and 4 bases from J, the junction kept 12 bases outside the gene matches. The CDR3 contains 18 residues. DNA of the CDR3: TGTGCCAGCAGCTTAGAGGGTAGGACGGACAGGTTGTACAATGAGCAGTTCTTC. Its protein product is CASSLEGRTDRLYNEQFF.

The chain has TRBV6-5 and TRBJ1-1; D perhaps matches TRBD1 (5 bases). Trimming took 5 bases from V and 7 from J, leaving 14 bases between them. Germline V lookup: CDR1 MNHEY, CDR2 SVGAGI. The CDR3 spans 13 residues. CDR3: CASSNPRGYEAFF. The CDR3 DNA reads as TGTGCCAGCAGTAACCCAAGGGGTTATGAAGCTTTCTTT.

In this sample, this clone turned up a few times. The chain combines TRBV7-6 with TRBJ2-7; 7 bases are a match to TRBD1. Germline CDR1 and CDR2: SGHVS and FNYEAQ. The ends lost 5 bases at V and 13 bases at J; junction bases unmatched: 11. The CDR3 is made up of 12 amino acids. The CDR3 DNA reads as TGTGCCAGCAGCGGAAGCGACAGGGTTTCATACTTC. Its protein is CASSGSDRVSYF. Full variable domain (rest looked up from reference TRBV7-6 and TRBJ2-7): GAGVSQSPRYKVTKRGQDVALRCDPISGHVSLYWYRQALGQGPEFLTYFNYEAQQDKSGLPNDRFSAERPEGSISTLTIQRTEQRDSAMYRCASSGSDRVSYFGPGTRLTVT.

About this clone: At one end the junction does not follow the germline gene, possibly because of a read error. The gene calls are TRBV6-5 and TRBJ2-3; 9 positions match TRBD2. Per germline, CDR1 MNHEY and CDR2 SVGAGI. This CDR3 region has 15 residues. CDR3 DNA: TGTGCCAGCAGTTACGCGGGGGGGTTCACACATACGCAGTATTTT. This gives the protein CASSYAGGFTHTQYF.

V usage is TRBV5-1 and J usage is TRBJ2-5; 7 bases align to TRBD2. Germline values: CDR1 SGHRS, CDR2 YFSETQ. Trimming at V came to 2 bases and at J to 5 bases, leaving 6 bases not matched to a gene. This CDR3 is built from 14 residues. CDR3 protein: CASSFGEGMETQYF. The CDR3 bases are TGCGCCAGCAGCTTCGGGGAGGGGATGGAGACCCAGTACTTC.

CDR3 in DNA: TGCGCCAGCAGCCCCGGGACAGGACTTATTAACGCGTACTTC. Its translation is CASSPGTGLINAYF. V gene TRBV5-1 combines with J gene TRBJ2-7; 8 nucleotides match TRBD1. Germline CDR1 SGHRS, CDR2 YFSETQ. The CDR3 contains 14 residues. V dropped 4 bases and J dropped 12; count of bases not matched to a gene: 15.

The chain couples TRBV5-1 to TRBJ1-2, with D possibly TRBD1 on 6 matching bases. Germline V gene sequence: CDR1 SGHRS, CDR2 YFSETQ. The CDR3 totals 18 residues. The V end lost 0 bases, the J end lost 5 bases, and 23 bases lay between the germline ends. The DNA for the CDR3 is TGCGCCAGCAGCTTGGGGATTGAGACAGGACCCTTCGGGTATGGCTACACCTTC. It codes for CASSLGIETGPFGYGYTF.

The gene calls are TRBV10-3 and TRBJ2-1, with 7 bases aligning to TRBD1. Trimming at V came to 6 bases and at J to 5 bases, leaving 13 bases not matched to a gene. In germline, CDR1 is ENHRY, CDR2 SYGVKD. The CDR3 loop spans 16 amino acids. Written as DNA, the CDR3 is TGTGCCATCAGCACGATGGACAGGCGTTCCGACAATGAGCAGTTCTTC. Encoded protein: CAISTMDRRSDNEQFF.

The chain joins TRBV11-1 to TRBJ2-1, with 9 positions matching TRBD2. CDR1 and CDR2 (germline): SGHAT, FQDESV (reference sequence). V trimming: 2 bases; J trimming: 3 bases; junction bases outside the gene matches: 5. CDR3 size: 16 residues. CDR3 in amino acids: CASSLMAGGGYNEQFF. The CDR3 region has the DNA TGTGCCAGCAGCTTAATGGCGGGAGGGGGCTACAATGAGCAGTTCTTC. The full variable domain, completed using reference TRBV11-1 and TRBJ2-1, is EAEVAQSPRYKITEKSQAVAFWCDPISGHATLYWYRQILGQGPELLVQFQDESVVDDSQLPKDRFSAERLKGVDSTLKIQPAELGDSAMYLCASSLMAGGGYNEQFFGPGTRLTVL.

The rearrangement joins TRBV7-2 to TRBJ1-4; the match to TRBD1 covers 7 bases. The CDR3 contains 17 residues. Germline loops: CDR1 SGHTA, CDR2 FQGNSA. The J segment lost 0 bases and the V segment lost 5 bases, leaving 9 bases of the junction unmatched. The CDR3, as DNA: TGTGCCAGCAGCACCGGACAGGATCGTGCAACTAATGAAAAACTGTTTTTT. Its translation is CASSTGQDRATNEKLFF.

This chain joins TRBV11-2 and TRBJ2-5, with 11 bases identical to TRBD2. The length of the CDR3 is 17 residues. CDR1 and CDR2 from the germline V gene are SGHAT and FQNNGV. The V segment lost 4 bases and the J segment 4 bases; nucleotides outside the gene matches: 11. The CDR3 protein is CASSSYARGLAVETQYF. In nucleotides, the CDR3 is TGTGCCAGCAGCTCATACGCGCGGGGACTAGCGGTAGAGACCCAGTACTTC.

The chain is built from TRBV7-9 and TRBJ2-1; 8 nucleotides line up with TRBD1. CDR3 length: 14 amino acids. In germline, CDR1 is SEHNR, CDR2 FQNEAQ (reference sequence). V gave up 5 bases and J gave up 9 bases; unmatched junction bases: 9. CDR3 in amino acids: CASSLGTGSSEQFF. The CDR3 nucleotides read TGTGCCAGCAGCCTTGGGACAGGTTCGAGTGAGCAGTTCTTC.

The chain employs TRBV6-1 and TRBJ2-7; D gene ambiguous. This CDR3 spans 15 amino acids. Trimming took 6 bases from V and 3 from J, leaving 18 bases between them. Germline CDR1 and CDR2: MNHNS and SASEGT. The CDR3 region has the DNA TGTGCCAGCAGCTTAGTTCCCGGGTCCTTCTACGAGCAGTACTTC. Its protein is CASSLVPGSFYEQYF.

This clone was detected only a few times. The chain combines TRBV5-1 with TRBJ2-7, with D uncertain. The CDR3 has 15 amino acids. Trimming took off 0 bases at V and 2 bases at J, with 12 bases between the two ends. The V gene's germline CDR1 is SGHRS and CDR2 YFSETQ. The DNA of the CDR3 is TGCGCCAGCAGCTTGGTTGTGGCTGCCCCCTACGAGCAGTACTTC. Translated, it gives CASSLVVAAPYEQYF.

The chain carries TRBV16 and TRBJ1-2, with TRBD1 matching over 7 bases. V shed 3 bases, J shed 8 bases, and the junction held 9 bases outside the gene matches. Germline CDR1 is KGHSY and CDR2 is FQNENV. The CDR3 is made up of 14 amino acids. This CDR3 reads CASSHWDSSLGYTF. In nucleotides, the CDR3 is TGTGCCAGCAGCCATTGGGACAGCTCTTTAGGCTACACCTTC.